Reported below is one TCR beta chain. In the original workflow: Estimation of nucleated cell counts was performed using reference gene primer amplification. Sequenced by immunoSEQ multiplex PCR; TCRdb stores in-frame clones only, minus some. That table is the source of V, J and clone size, and D and trimming were worked out from the DNA. Among 150,000 to 200,000 clones, around three quarters were seen once, and the ten largest hold 15% to 20%. The data stem from a study of blood T cell repertoires in COVID-19. The wider study: Italy, Spain and the United States were the sources of the convalescent and acute COVID-19 samples.

This TCR derives from a man in his 60s with active or convalescent COVID-19. The source material was peripheral blood.

In nucleotides, the CDR3 is TGCGCCAGCAGCACCCGACTAGCTAGAGATACGCAGTATTTT. Translated: CASSTRLARDTQYF. The rearrangement uses TRBV4-1 and TRBJ2-3; 7 bases fit TRBD2. This CDR3 is built from 14 residues. The V segment lost 5 bases and the J segment 5 bases; nucleotides outside the gene matches: 7. CDR1 is MGHRA and CDR2 is YSYEKL in the germline V gene.